The present entry profiles one T cell receptor beta chain with its context. What it binds is not known. One end of the junction varies from germline; a read error may be responsible. These data are taken from a study of CD8+ T cells in alopecia areata. It was from PBMCs that CD4+ and CD8+ T cells were sorted. Germline assignment: CDR1 SGHNT and CDR2 YYREEE (reference sequence). The CDR3 extends over 12 amino acids. Investigators isolated RNA and reverse transcribed it into cDNA to act as the sequencing template. The assay was immunoSEQ multiplex PCR, and TCRdb's table has in-frame clones only and misses some. The data contain 93,000 or so clones, around 60% of them singletons. Whole-study results and caveats: Lesional scalp, especially alopecia totalis/universalis, showed higher clonality than normal scalp. The study also sequences resident alphabeta T cells of normal skin in scalp samples. TCR sharing across patients was less clear than in mice, possibly HLA-related.

The origin of this receptor is a human donor in good health. Sequencing was performed on CD4+ T cells sorted from blood. The J gene is TRBJ1-4, the V gene TRBV5-4; 8 bases agree with TRBD1. This chain's CDR3 is CASSLKAGTGSF. The CDR3 bases are TGTGCCAGCAGCTTAAAGGCCGGGACAGGAAGTTTT.